The T cell receptor beta chain under discussion was sequenced for a study of T cell responses to AZD1222 COVID-19 vaccine. V lost 5 bases and J lost 1, with 14 bases in between. The V gene's germline CDR1 is MNHEY and CDR2 SVGAGI. The CDR3 runs 15 residues. Broader study findings: Only a handful of AZD1222 recipients, several in all, had baseline seropositivity. With dominance at 160-218 and 743-854, vaccine-associated CD4 TCRs spanned spike. After the peak T cell response, and only then, were repertoires sampled.

Some clones are missing from TCRdb's copy, which holds only in-frame ones; the method was immunoSEQ multiplex PCR. This table has some 120,000 clones, nearly 90% appearing once. Note on this clone: Antigen specificity is unknown.

The receptor comes from an adult who received the AZD1222 COVID-19 vaccine. The genes are TRBV6-5 and TRBJ1-1; D might be TRBD1 (5 bases). The starting material was peripheral blood, obtained 28 days after the second AZD1222 dose. As DNA, the CDR3 is TGTGCCAGCAGTACTCAGGGTGGGGGGAACACTGAAGCTTTCTTT. The encoded protein is CASSTQGGGNTEAFF.